This entry is about one TCR beta chain. This entry belongs to a study of beta chain features in type 1 diabetes. Reverse transcription of all isolated RNA meant that expressed TCRB transcripts were sequenced. Profiled with immunoSEQ multiplex PCR; TCRdb holds only in-frame clones, not every one. The data show 850,000 to 900,000 clones, with around a sixth seen just once and about 0.02% held by the top ten. Germline V gives CDR1 SGHNT, CDR2 YYREEE (reference sequence). CDR3 length: 13 residues. Specimen: naive CD4+ T cells from blood. The chain couples TRBV5-4 to TRBJ2-5; possibly TRBD2 for D (6 bases). Gene TRBJ2-7 matches the end of the DNA better, so the J call may be wrong. This clonotype was obtained from a woman aged 18-29 years in good health. The CDR3 reads CASSLPGVAEQYF. In nucleotides, the CDR3 is TGTGCCAGCAGCTTGCCGGGAGTCGCCGAGCAGTACTTC.